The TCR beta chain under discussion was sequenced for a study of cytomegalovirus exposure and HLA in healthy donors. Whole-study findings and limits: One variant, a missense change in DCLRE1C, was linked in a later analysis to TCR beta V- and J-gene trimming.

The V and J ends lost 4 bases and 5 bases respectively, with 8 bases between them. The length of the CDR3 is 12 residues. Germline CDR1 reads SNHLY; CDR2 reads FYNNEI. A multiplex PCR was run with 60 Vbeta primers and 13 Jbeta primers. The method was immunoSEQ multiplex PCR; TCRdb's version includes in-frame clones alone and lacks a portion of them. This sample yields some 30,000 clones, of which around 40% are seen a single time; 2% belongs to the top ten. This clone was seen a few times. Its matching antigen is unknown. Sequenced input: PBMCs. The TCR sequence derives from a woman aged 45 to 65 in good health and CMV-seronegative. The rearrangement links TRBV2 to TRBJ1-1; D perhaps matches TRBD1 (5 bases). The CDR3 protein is CASSVRGTEAFF. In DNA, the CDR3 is TGTGCCAGCAGTGTGCGGGGGACTGAAGCTTTCTTT.